The 26 T cell receptor beta chains reported below all come from one sample, sequenced in a study of T cell repertoires in cytomegalovirus infection. One entry per CDR3 protein results from TCRdb running MiXCR on the reads. The data show approximately 500,000 distinct CDR3 sequences, approximately 15% seen once. Sequencing was done on a sample of CD8+ T cells from PBMCs. These receptors were collected from a human donor in good health (CMV status not recorded). Some clones in this sample may be carry-over from other donors' samples.

The sample holds many counts of this clonotype. V usage is TRBV28 and J usage is TRBJ2-1; 14 bases line up with TRBD2. Germline V gene sequence: CDR1 MDHEN, CDR2 SYDVKM. CDR3 length equals 18 residues. V lost 7 bases to trimming and J lost 1 base; unmatched junction nucleotides: 9. The CDR3 region has the DNA TGTGCCAGCAATCCGGGACTAGCGGGAGTCCTATCCTACAATGAGCAGTTCTTC. It codes for CASNPGLAGVLSYNEQFF.

The chain recombines TRBV6-5 with TRBJ2-7; D gene uncertain. Germline CDR1 is MNHEY and CDR2 is SVGAGI. V dropped 5 bases and J dropped 3 bases, with 14 bases sitting between them. The CDR3 length is 14 residues. The CDR3 here is CASSPLGFSYEQYF. CDR3 coding DNA: TGTGCCAGCAGTCCCCTCGGGTTTAGCTACGAGCAGTACTTC.

In this sample, this clonotype turned up a few times. The chain carries TRBV14 and TRBJ1-2, with a weak D call TRBD1 (5 bases). The CDR3 has 14 residues. V lost 5 bases to trimming and J lost 4 bases, with 14 bases between them. Germline V gene data show CDR1 as SGHDN and CDR2 as FVKESK. The CDR3 spells CASSVQGAGYGYTF. In DNA form, the CDR3 reads TGTGCCAGCAGCGTTCAGGGAGCTGGCTATGGCTACACCTTC.

The sample holds a few counts of this clonotype. The chain combines TRBV5-8 with TRBJ1-2; TRBD1 matches at 10 bases. CDR1 and CDR2 (germline): SGHTS, YDEGEE. This CDR3 has 15 amino acids. Trimming at V came to 3 bases and at J to 3 bases, leaving 5 bases not matched to a gene. The CDR3 reads CASSSGTGAYYGYTF. Here the CDR3 DNA reads TGTGCCAGCAGCTCAGGGACAGGGGCCTACTATGGCTACACCTTC. The whole variable domain, filled in from reference TRBV5-8 and TRBJ1-2, reads EAGVTQSPTHLIKTRGQQATLRCSPISGHTSVYWYQQALGLGLQFLLWYDEGEERNRGNFPPRFSGRQFPNYSSELNVNALELEDSALYLCASSSGTGAYYGYTFGSGTRLTVV.

Here the CDR3 DNA reads TGCAGTGCTAGAGTATACGGGGTTGGGTATGGCTACACCTTC. Translation: CSARVYGVGYGYTF. The genes are TRBV20-1 and TRBJ1-2; D unresolved. Germline values: CDR1 DFQATT, CDR2 SNEGSKA (reference sequence). CDR3 length equals 14 residues. The V end was cut by 1 base, the J end by 5 bases, with 14 bases between.

This clonotype was recorded a few times. One junction end does not reproduce the germline sequence, and a read error may be involved. The gene calls are TRBV2 and TRBJ1-2; no clear D gene. The CDR3 is made up of 11 amino acids. CDR1 SNHLY and CDR2 FYNNEI come from the germline V gene. CDR3 amino acids: CARSETYGYTF. Here the CDR3 DNA reads TGTGCCAGGAGTGAGACCTATGGCTACACCTTC.

This clonotype appeared many times. The gene calls are TRBV11-2 and TRBJ2-1, with 11 bases that match TRBD2. J was trimmed by 4 bases and V by 1 base; bases with no gene match: 6. The V gene's germline CDR1 is SGHAT and CDR2 FQNNGV. CDR3 length: 17 residues. This CDR3 is CASSLGGASGRYNEQFF. The CDR3 coding sequence is TGTGCCAGCAGCTTAGGGGGGGCTAGCGGGAGGTACAATGAGCAGTTCTTC. The variable domain in full, completed from reference TRBV11-2 and TRBJ2-1, reads EAGVAQSPRYKIIEKRQSVAFWCNPISGHATLYWYQQILGQGPKLLIQFQNNGVVDDSQLPKDRFSAERLKGVDSTLKIQPAKLEDSAVYLCASSLGGASGRYNEQFFGPGTRLTVL.

This clonotype appeared a few times. The V gene is TRBV6-5, the J gene TRBJ2-1; D gene uncertain. V was clipped by 7 bases and J by 0 bases, with 10 bases between them. Looked up from germline, CDR1 is MNHEY and CDR2 is SVGAGI. CDR3 size: 14 residues. The CDR3 protein is CASMARSSYNEQFF. DNA for the CDR3: TGTGCCAGCATGGCTCGAAGCTCCTACAATGAGCAGTTCTTC.

The chain uses TRBV20-1 and TRBJ2-1, with TRBD1 matching 10 bases. The junction had 3 bases not matched to a gene; V was cut back by 3 bases and J by 7 bases. The CDR3 covers 13 residues. The V gene's germline CDR1 is DFQATT and CDR2 SNEGSKA (reference sequence). The CDR3 DNA follows: TGCAGTGCTAGGGGACAGGGGTGGAATGAGCAGTTCTTC. It specifies CSARGQGWNEQFF.

This clonotype was seen repeatedly, ten times or more. The V gene is TRBV12-5, the J gene TRBJ1-1; tentative D call: TRBD1 (5 bases). In germline, CDR1 is LGHNT, CDR2 FRNRAP. Deletions cut 1 base from V and 10 bases from J, with 10 bases between. The CDR3 runs to 12 residues. CDR3 loop: CASGLGQGAAFF. As DNA, the CDR3 is TGTGCTAGTGGTTTGGGGCAGGGTGCAGCTTTCTTT.

This clonotype was detected ten times or more. The chain joins TRBV6-2 or TRBV6-3 to TRBJ1-5; D may be TRBD1 (6 bases). Germline assignment: CDR1 MNHEY and CDR2 SVGEGT. The CDR3 length is 16 residues. V lost 7 bases and J 1 base, leaving 17 bases between the germline ends. The CDR3, as DNA: TGTGCCAGCACCAGAAGGGGCAGGGGAAGCAATCAGCCCCAGCATTTT. Amino acid sequence: CASTRRGRGSNQPQHF.

This clonotype was counted at least ten times. The J gene is TRBJ2-2, the V gene TRBV7-3, with 10 bases matching TRBD1. This CDR3 has 15 residues. Trimming took 6 bases from V and 5 from J; bases not matched to a gene: 6. The V gene's germline CDR1 is SGHTA and CDR2 FQGTGA. In DNA form, the CDR3 reads TGTGCCAGCAGGACCGGGACAGGGGCGACCGGGGAGCTGTTTTTT. It yields the protein CASRTGTGATGELFF.

The chain employs TRBV27 and TRBJ1-1; tentatively, D is TRBD1 (5 bases). This CDR3 region has 16 residues. V lost 0 bases, J lost 3 bases, and 14 bases lay in between. Per germline, CDR1 MNHEY and CDR2 SMNVEV (reference sequence). The CDR3 loop reads CASSLSRLGGHTEAFF. CDR3 nucleotides: TGTGCCAGCAGTTTATCAAGATTGGGGGGTCACACTGAAGCTTTCTTT.

This clonotype appeared many times. This sequence joins TRBV7-2 and TRBJ2-7, with 7 positions matching TRBD1. Germline CDR1 is SGHTA and CDR2 is FQGNSA. This CDR3 has 13 amino acids. The junction had 7 bases not matched to a gene; V was cut back by 4 bases and J by 7 bases. The CDR3 nucleotides are TGTGCCAGCAGCTCCTCCAGGGGGTGGGAGCAGTACTTC. This sequence encodes CASSSSRGWEQYF.

Only a few counts were recorded for this clonotype. The chain combines TRBV10-1 with TRBJ2-1, with 11 bases aligning to TRBD1. The CDR3 loop spans 16 amino acids. The ends lost 6 bases at V and 4 bases at J; junction bases unmatched: 8. Germline V lookup: CDR1 WNHNN, CDR2 SYGVQD (reference sequence). CDR3 sequence: CASSAAGTGGYNEQFF. The DNA for the CDR3 is TGCGCCAGCAGCGCGGCCGGGACAGGGGGTTACAATGAGCAGTTCTTC.

This clonotype turned up a few times. The chain links TRBV15 to TRBJ2-5; D assignment may be TRBD1 or TRBD2 (6 bases each). Germline V lookup: CDR1 LNHNV, CDR2 YYDKDF (reference sequence). The V and J ends lost 5 bases and 5 bases respectively, with 21 bases between them. The CDR3 sequence is 16 residues long. In nucleotides, the CDR3 is TGTGCCACCAGCCCACCTACGGGGACGGGGGCGGAGACCCAGTACTTC. Its translation: CATSPPTGTGAETQYF.

This clonotype has at least ten counts. The chain recombines TRBV4-1 with TRBJ2-7; D tentatively reads TRBD1 or TRBD2 (5 bases each). This CDR3 contains 14 residues. V lost 4 bases and J 5 bases, leaving 15 bases between the germline ends. CDR1 is MGHRA and CDR2 is YSYEKL in the germline V gene. CDR3: CASSPGTQDDEQYF. CDR3 DNA: TGCGCCAGCAGCCCAGGGACGCAAGACGACGAGCAGTACTTC.

This clonotype was counted many times. The chain uses TRBV12-3 or TRBV12-4 and TRBJ2-1; weak D call: TRBD2 (5 bases). The CDR3 sequence is 16 residues long. Trimming cost V 3 bases and J 8 bases, with 20 bases left between them. This CDR3 reads CASSFLVGEGRDEQFF. The CDR3 bases are TGTGCCAGCAGTTTTTTAGTGGGAGAGGGTAGGGATGAGCAGTTCTTC.

This sequence joins TRBV12-3 or TRBV12-4 and TRBJ2-7, with TRBD2 matching 8 bases. The J segment lost 4 bases and the V segment lost 2 bases, leaving 4 bases of the junction unmatched. CDR3 size: 14 residues. The CDR3 is CASSLRVAGYEQYF. The CDR3 nucleotides read TGTGCCAGCAGTTTAAGGGTAGCGGGGTACGAGCAGTACTTC.

This clonotype was observed a few times. This chain uses TRBV5-4 with TRBJ2-3, with D possibly called TRBD1 or TRBD2 (5 bases each). Trimming stripped 2 bases from V and 4 bases from J, with 20 bases between. Germline CDR1 and CDR2: SGHNT and YYREEE (reference sequence). The CDR3 is 17 residues long. CDR3 in amino acids: CASSFPGTVPWADTQYF. The CDR3 coding sequence is TGTGCCAGCAGCTTTCCCGGGACGGTGCCGTGGGCAGATACGCAGTATTTT.

The chain employs TRBV4-2 and TRBJ2-7; no clear D. V dropped 4 bases and J dropped 1 base, with 11 bases sitting between them. The CDR3 totals 14 residues. CDR1 LGHNA and CDR2 YNFKEQ come from the germline V gene. The CDR3 spells CASSRKLLSYEQYF. The CDR3 DNA sequence: TGTGCCAGCAGCCGAAAACTTCTTTCCTACGAGCAGTACTTC.

The chain carries TRBV12-3 or TRBV12-4 and TRBJ1-2, with 7 bases identical to TRBD1. This CDR3 has 13 amino acids. J gave up 4 bases and V 5 bases, and 4 bases lay outside the gene matches. This CDR3 is CASSTGVFYGYTF. The CDR3 DNA reads TGTGCCAGCAGTACAGGGGTCTTCTATGGCTACACCTTC.

This clonotype occurred many times. The V call is TRBV7-6, the J call TRBJ2-5; D not certain. The V end was cut by 5 bases, the J end by 0 bases, with 10 bases between. Looked up from germline, CDR1 is SGHVS and CDR2 is FNYEAQ. This CDR3 contains 14 residues. DNA of the CDR3: TGTGCCAGCAGCCTAAGCGAGTACCAAGAGACCCAGTACTTC. It yields the protein CASSLSEYQETQYF.

This clonotype was counted ten times or more. This chain uses TRBV5-5 with TRBJ1-5; tentative D call: TRBD1 (5 bases). V was trimmed by 3 bases and J by 2 bases, leaving 9 bases between them. Germline CDR1 reads SGHKS; CDR2 reads YYEKEE (reference sequence). The CDR3 covers 14 residues. The CDR3 is CASSSRGGNQPQHF. The DNA of the CDR3 is TGTGCCAGCAGCTCGAGGGGTGGCAATCAGCCCCAGCATTTT.

Ten or more counts support this clonotype. The chain joins TRBV7-9 to TRBJ1-4, with 12 positions matching TRBD1. Trimming cost V 5 bases and J 6 bases; bases outside gene matches: 4. CDR1 and CDR2 (germline): SEHNR, FQNEAQ (reference sequence). There are 15 residues in the CDR3. The CDR3 DNA reads TGTGCCAGCAGCCTCCGGGACAGGGGGCATGAAAAACTGTTTTTT. This translates into CASSLRDRGHEKLFF.

The rearrangement joins TRBV9 to TRBJ2-1; either TRBD1 or TRBD2 may fit D (5 bases each). With 0 bases removed from V and 0 bases from J, the gap between germline ends came to 10 bases. This CDR3 is 16 amino acids long. Looked up from germline, CDR1 is SGDLS and CDR2 is YYNGEE. CDR3 loop: CASSVGQGVSYNEQFF. The DNA of the CDR3 is TGTGCCAGCAGCGTAGGGCAGGGAGTCTCCTACAATGAGCAGTTCTTC.